This TCR beta chain was identified in a study of cytomegalovirus exposure and HLA in healthy donors. In the PCR, 60 Vbeta and 13 Jbeta primers were used. This table comes from immunoSEQ multiplex PCR, and its TCRdb copy is limited to in-frame clones, with some not included. The data contain just over 150,000 clones, around 79% of them seen just once; the ten biggest clones take up around 0.97%. The CDR3 loop spans 16 amino acids. The germline V and J ends were trimmed by 0 bases and 0 bases, with 8 bases remaining between them. The germline V gene encodes CDR1 LGHNA and CDR2 YNFKEQ. Of note for this clone: The antigen remains undetermined.

Findings and limits, study-wide: The authors confirmed in vitro that a few CMV-associated chains were specific for CMV antigens. In a later analysis, specific HLA alleles were associated with 16,000 or so TCR beta sequences at a 0.05 false discovery rate.

Healthy bone marrow donors supplied every sample. Nominally healthy donors provided the samples, though records likely missed some immune exposures. This clonotype was obtained from a woman aged 50 to 60 in good health and CMV-seropositive. The rearrangement joins TRBV4-2 to TRBJ1-4, with D perhaps matching TRBD1 (5 bases). The sequencing sample was made of PBMCs. The CDR3 nucleotides are TGTGCCAGCAGCCAAGAGACAGAAGCAACTAATGAAAAACTGTTTTTT. Protein product: CASSQETEATNEKLFF.